The clone carrying this T cell receptor beta chain was seen just once. Its specificity is not known. These data belong to a study of blood T cell dynamics during melanoma immunotherapy. Turning to the study itself: First-line therapy was either pembrolizumab or nivolumab with ipilimumab for metastatic melanoma.

CDR1 is MNHEY, CDR2 SMNVEV, per germline (reference sequence). V lost 0 bases and J lost 3, with 9 bases in between. The CDR3 is made up of 15 amino acids. Study-level results: Immune-effector CD8+ cells best matched cell-free DNA CDR3 sequences and were most clonal.

The time point is: pre-treatment baseline. TIE cells were CD3+ CD4- CD8+ CD45RA- CD45RO-high CD27- CCR7- memory T cells. One draw preceded checkpoint blockade; another followed its first cycle at week 3. Response was assessed by RECIST 1.1 at 12 weeks, except a couple of rapid progressors. Sequencing was performed with immunoSEQ multiplex PCR; in TCRdb, only in-frame clones are kept and a portion is missing. The sample includes 550 to 800 clones, more than 70% of them seen just once. The source of this sequence is a human donor with melanoma. The rearrangement links TRBV27 to TRBJ1-3; the D gene is possibly TRBD1 (5 bases). The sequences come from CD8+ T cells from blood, collected from a patient treated with checkpoint blockade. The CDR3 protein is CASSLSGAGGNTIYF. The CDR3 nucleotides are TGTGCCAGCAGTTTATCAGGGGCAGGTGGAAACACCATATATTTT.